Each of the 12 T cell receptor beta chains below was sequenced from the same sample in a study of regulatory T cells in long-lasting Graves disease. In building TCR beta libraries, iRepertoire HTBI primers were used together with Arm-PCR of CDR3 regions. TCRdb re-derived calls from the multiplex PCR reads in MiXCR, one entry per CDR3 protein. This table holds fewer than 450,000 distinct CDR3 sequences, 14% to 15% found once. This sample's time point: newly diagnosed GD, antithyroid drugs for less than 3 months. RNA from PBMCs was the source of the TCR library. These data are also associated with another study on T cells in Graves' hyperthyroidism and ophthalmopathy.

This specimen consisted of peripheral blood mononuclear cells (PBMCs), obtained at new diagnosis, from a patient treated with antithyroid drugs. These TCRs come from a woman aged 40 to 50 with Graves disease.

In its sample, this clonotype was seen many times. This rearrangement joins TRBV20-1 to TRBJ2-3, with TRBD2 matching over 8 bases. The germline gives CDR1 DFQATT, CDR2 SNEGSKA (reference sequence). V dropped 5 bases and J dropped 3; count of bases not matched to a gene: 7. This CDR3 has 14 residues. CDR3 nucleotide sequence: TGCAGTGCTCGCCCGGGGGGGGGGACAGATACGCAGTATTTT. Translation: CSARPGGGTDTQYF.

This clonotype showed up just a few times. The CDR3 is CASSEERYMNTEAFF. CDR3 nucleotide sequence: TGTGCCAGCAGTGAAGAACGCTACATGAACACTGAAGCTTTCTTT. V gene TRBV6-1 combines with J gene TRBJ1-1; D is undetermined. V was shortened by 1 base and J by 0 bases, with 9 bases between the two germline ends. The germline V gene has CDR1 MNHNS and CDR2 SASEGT. CDR3 size: 15 residues.

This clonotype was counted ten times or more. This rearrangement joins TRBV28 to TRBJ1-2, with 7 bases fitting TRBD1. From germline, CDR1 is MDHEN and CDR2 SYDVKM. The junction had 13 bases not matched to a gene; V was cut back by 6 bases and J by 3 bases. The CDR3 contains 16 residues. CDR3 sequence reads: CASSVTGRKNYYGYTF. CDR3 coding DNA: TGTGCCAGCAGCGTGACAGGGAGGAAAAACTACTATGGCTACACCTTC.

CDR3 residues: CASSLAGQTPYGYTF. The CDR3 DNA reads TGCGCCAGCAGCCTGGCGGGGCAAACTCCTTATGGCTACACCTTC. The chain links TRBV4-3 to TRBJ1-2; a weak D match, TRBD1 (5 bases). CDR1 and CDR2 from the germline V gene are LGHNA and YSLEER. The CDR3 sequence is 15 residues long. V shed 4 bases and J shed 5 bases, with 17 bases lying between them.

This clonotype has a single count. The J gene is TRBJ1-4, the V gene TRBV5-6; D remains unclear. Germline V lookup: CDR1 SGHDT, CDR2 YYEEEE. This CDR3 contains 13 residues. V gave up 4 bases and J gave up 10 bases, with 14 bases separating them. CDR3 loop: CASSATGARKLFF. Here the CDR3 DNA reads TGTGCCAGCAGCGCTACGGGAGCCCGAAAACTGTTTTTT.

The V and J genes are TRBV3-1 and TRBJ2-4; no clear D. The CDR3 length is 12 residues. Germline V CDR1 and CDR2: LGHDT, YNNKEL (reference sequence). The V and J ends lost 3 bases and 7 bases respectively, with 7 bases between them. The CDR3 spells CASSQLGNIQYF. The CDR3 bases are TGTGCCAGCAGCCAGTTGGGGAACATTCAGTACTTC.

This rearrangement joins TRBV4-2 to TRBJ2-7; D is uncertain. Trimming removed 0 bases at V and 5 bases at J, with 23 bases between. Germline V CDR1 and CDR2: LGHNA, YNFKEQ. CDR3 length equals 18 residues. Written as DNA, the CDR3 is TGTGCCAGCAGCCAAGAGAGGAACCATATGGCGCCAGTGGACGAGCAGTACTTC. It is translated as CASSQERNHMAPVDEQYF.

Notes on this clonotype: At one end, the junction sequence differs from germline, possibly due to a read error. The CDR3 here is CASSSSLGQDNIF. DNA of the CDR3: TGTGCCAGCAGCTCTAGCTTAGGACAGGACAACATCTTT. This chain uses TRBV7-9 with TRBJ1-1; TRBD1 aligns across 7 bases. Germline V gives CDR1 SEHNR, CDR2 FQNEAQ (reference sequence). The CDR3 is 13 amino acids.

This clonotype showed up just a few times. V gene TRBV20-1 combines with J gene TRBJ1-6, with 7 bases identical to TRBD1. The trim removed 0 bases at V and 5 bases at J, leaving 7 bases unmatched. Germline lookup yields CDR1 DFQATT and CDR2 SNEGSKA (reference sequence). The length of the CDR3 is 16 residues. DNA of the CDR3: TGCAGTGCTAGAGATCTCGGACAGGTCCATAATTCACCCCTCCACTTT. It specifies CSARDLGQVHNSPLHF.

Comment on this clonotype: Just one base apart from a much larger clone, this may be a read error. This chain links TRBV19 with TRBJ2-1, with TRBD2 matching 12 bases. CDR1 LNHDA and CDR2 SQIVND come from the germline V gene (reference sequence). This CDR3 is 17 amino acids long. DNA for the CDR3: TGTGACAGTATCGAGGGACTAGCGGGCTTCTCCTACAATGAGCAGTTCTTC. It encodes CDSIEGLAGFSYNEQFF. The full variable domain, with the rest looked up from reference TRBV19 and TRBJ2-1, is DGGITQSPKYLFRKEGQNVTLSCEQNLNHDAMYWYRQDPGQGLRLIYYSQIVNDFQKGDIAEGYSVSREKKESFPLTVTSAQKNPTAFYLCDSIEGLAGFSYNEQFFGPGTRLTVL.

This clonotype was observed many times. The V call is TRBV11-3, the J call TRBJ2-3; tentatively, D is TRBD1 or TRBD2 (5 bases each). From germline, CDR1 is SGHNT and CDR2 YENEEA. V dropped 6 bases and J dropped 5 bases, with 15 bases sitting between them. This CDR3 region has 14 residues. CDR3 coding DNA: TGTGCCAGCAGAACCGGGACCTCCGTAGATACGCAGTATTTT. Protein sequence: CASRTGTSVDTQYF.

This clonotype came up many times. This CDR3 is CAWSGSRNSGNTIYF. CDR3 nucleotide sequence: TGTGCCTGGAGTGGCAGCAGGAATTCTGGAAACACCATATATTTT. The chain has TRBV30 and TRBJ1-3; D gene uncertain. CDR1 and CDR2 (germline): GTSNPN, SVGIG (reference sequence). The CDR3 is made up of 15 amino acids. The ends were cut back, 1 base at V and 1 base at J, with 11 bases in the middle.